These 21 T cell receptor beta chains originate from one sample sequenced in a study of blood T cell repertoires in COVID-19. Assay used: immunoSEQ multiplex PCR; TCRdb lists only in-frame clones, some missing. Of about 190,000 clones listed, around 86% are singletons. The material sequenced was peripheral blood. These TCRs come from a woman between 40 and 50 years old with acute or convalescent COVID-19.

The CDR3 DNA reads as TGTGCCAGCAGTACAGGGTTGATTGAGCAGTTCTTC. This translates into CASSTGLIEQFF. The chain employs TRBV6-5 and TRBJ2-1; perhaps TRBD1 as D (6 bases). CDR3 size: 12 residues. Germline CDR1 MNHEY, CDR2 SVGAGI. V was trimmed by 5 bases and J by 9 bases, leaving 11 bases between them.

In nucleotides, the CDR3 is TGTGCCAGCAGCCTGACAGAACGCTCTGGAAACACCATATATTTT. Translating gives CASSLTERSGNTIYF. The gene calls are TRBV6-5 and TRBJ1-3; D perhaps matches TRBD1 (5 bases). Deletions cut 6 bases from V and 0 bases from J, with 12 bases between. The CDR3 extends over 15 amino acids. Germline-derived CDR1 and CDR2 are MNHEY and SVGAGI.

This clone was recorded only once. V usage is TRBV7-9 and J usage is TRBJ1-2; weak D call: TRBD1 (5 bases). V shed 3 bases and J shed 5 bases, with 19 bases lying between them. Germline V gene lookup returns CDR1 SEHNR and CDR2 FQNEAQ (reference sequence). The CDR3 contains 16 residues. CDR3 region: CASSLGTGTLIYGYTF. CDR3 coding DNA: TGTGCCAGCAGCTTGGGAACCGGGACTCTTATATATGGCTACACCTTC.

This clone was recorded a few times. J is TRBJ2-1 and V is TRBV24-1; TRBD2 might be the D (5 bases). The CDR3 totals 18 residues. Trimming removed 4 bases at V and 5 bases at J, with 23 bases between. Germline V gene lookup returns CDR1 KGHDR and CDR2 SFDVKD. The DNA for the CDR3 is TGTGCCACCAGTGAACCAAGGATTAGCGACGATTTCCACAATGAGCAGTTCTTC. Its translation: CATSEPRISDDFHNEQFF.

This rearrangement joins TRBV28 to TRBJ2-6; 8 bases fit TRBD1. CDR3 length: 14 residues. Germline CDR1 is MDHEN and CDR2 is SYDVKM. Trimming at V came to 8 bases and at J to 2 bases, leaving 2 bases not matched to a gene. This chain's CDR3 is CASQTGAGANVLTF. The CDR3 region has the DNA TGTGCCAGCCAGACAGGGGCTGGGGCCAACGTCCTGACTTTC.

This chain uses TRBV28 with TRBJ1-1; D is possibly TRBD1 (6 bases). CDR1 is MDHEN and CDR2 is SYDVKM in the germline V gene. The V end was cut by 6 bases, the J end by 6 bases, with 17 bases between. The CDR3 covers 14 residues. For the CDR3, the DNA is TGTGCCAGCAGCTTAACACAGGGAGGGGCTGAAGCTTTCTTT. The encoded protein is CASSLTQGGAEAFF.

The rearrangement uses TRBV2 and TRBJ1-6; D is possibly TRBD1 (5 bases). Germline CDR1 and CDR2: SNHLY and FYNNEI. The CDR3 runs 13 residues. V dropped 6 bases and J dropped 9 bases, with 12 bases sitting between them. The CDR3 DNA is TGTGCCAGCAGCCGGGACTTTAGTTCACCCCTCCACTTT. It codes for CASSRDFSSPLHF. Drawing the rest from reference TRBV2 and TRBJ1-6, the complete variable domain is EPEVTQTPSHQVTQMGQEVILRCVPISNHLYFYWYRQILGQKVEFLVSFYNNEISEKSEIFDDQFSVERPDGSNFTLKIRSTKLEDSAMYFCASSRDFSSPLHFGNGTRLTVT.

This chain links TRBV28 with TRBJ1-1, with TRBD1 as a possible D gene (6 bases). The CDR3 consists of 14 residues. Germline V gene sequence: CDR1 MDHEN, CDR2 SYDVKM. V lost 8 bases, J lost 7 bases, and 20 bases lay in between. The DNA of the CDR3 is TGTGCCAGCTCCAACCAACAGGGAGTGGGTGAAGCTTTCTTT. As protein: CASSNQQGVGEAFF.

This chain connects TRBV13 to TRBJ2-7, with D maybe TRBD1 (6 bases). The CDR3 has 13 amino acids. CDR1 is PRHDT, CDR2 FYEKMQ, per germline (reference sequence). V lost 5 bases and J 4 bases, leaving 12 bases between the germline ends. CDR3 nucleotides: TGTGCCAGCAGCGTCGGGACACCTTACGAGCAGTACTTC. Amino acids: CASSVGTPYEQYF.

V gene TRBV3-1 (or the pseudogene TRBV3-2) combines with J gene TRBJ2-2, with 9 nucleotides matching TRBD1. CDR3 length: 18 amino acids. Germline CDR1 reads LGHDT; CDR2 reads YNNKEL (reference sequence). With V trimmed by 1 base and J by 4 bases, 10 bases remained unmatched. The CDR3 region is CASSQVGQGLLGTGELFF. The CDR3 region has the DNA TGTGCCAGCAGCCAAGTGGGACAGGGTTTATTAGGCACCGGGGAGCTGTTTTTT.

This clone came up a few times. This sequence joins TRBV7-2 and TRBJ2-7; possibly TRBD2 for D (5 bases). CDR3 length: 15 residues. Germline V gene data show CDR1 as SGHTA and CDR2 as FQGNSA. The V and J ends lost 5 bases and 1 base respectively, with 15 bases between them. The CDR3 here is CASSTTRNPSYEQYF. DNA for the CDR3: TGTGCCAGCAGCACCACTAGGAATCCTTCCTACGAGCAGTACTTC.

The chain recombines TRBV2 with TRBJ2-7, with a tentative D call TRBD2 (6 bases). Germline CDR1 is SNHLY and CDR2 is FYNNEI. V lost 6 bases and J lost 6, with 18 bases in between. This CDR3 is built from 14 residues. The CDR3 loop is CASRDLLAVAEQYF. The DNA of the CDR3 is TGTGCCAGCAGGGACCTTTTAGCGGTCGCCGAGCAGTACTTC. Looking up the rest from reference TRBV2 and TRBJ2-7 gives the full variable domain: EPEVTQTPSHQVTQMGQEVILRCVPISNHLYFYWYRQILGQKVEFLVSFYNNEISEKSEIFDDQFSVERPDGSNFTLKIRSTKLEDSAMYFCASRDLLAVAEQYFGPGTRLTVT.

The chain recombines TRBV28 with TRBJ2-1; D unclear. The CDR3 runs to 15 residues. Germline CDR1 reads MDHEN; CDR2 reads SYDVKM. The V gene lost 3 bases and the J gene lost 0 bases, with 9 bases spanning the gap. The CDR3 spells CASSFQASSYNEQFF. CDR3 in DNA: TGTGCCAGCAGTTTTCAGGCAAGCTCCTACAATGAGCAGTTCTTC.

This clone is a singleton in its sample. CDR3: CASSLTGGSYNEQFF. The CDR3 DNA reads as TGTGCCAGCAGTTTGACAGGGGGCTCCTACAATGAGCAGTTCTTC. V and J are TRBV6-5 and TRBJ2-1; TRBD1 aligns across 9 bases. Germline trimming cut 4 bases from V and 0 bases from J; bases unmatched to any gene: 1. The CDR3 spans 15 residues. Germline loops: CDR1 MNHEY, CDR2 SVGAGI.

The chain couples TRBV11-2 to TRBJ1-2; D gene uncertain. The V gene lost 5 bases and the J gene lost 0 bases, with 13 bases spanning the gap. The CDR3 runs to 15 residues. Germline CDR1 and CDR2: SGHAT and FQNNGV. Here the CDR3 DNA reads TGTGCCAGCAGCCGCGGGTACAAAACTAACTATGGCTACACCTTC. It translates to CASSRGYKTNYGYTF.

The chain joins TRBV5-1 to TRBJ2-1, with no clear D. Germline CDR1 is SGHRS and CDR2 is YFSETQ. The CDR3 has 13 amino acids. V was pared by 0 bases and J by 10 bases, with 11 bases between. The DNA for the CDR3 is TGCGCCAGCAGCTTGGGAAGCCCCGGGGAGCAGTTCTTC. It specifies CASSLGSPGEQFF.

This clone was detected once. This rearrangement joins TRBV3-1 (or the pseudogene TRBV3-2) to TRBJ2-7; 10 bases match TRBD1. The CDR3 extends over 17 amino acids. V dropped 0 bases and J dropped 1; count of bases not matched to a gene: 6. The germline V gene encodes CDR1 LGHDT and CDR2 YNNKEL (reference sequence). The CDR3: CASSQDWGQGISYEQYF. DNA for the CDR3: TGTGCCAGCAGCCAAGATTGGGGACAGGGGATTTCCTACGAGCAGTACTTC.

This rearrangement joins TRBV30 to TRBJ1-4; D possibly corresponds to TRBD1 (5 bases). V shed 4 bases and J shed 6 bases, with 15 bases lying between them. CDR3 length: 14 amino acids. CDR1 and CDR2 (germline): GTSNPN, SVGIG (reference sequence). The DNA for the CDR3 is TGTGCCTGGACCCGGAGGGACGGGTATGAAAAACTGTTTTTT. Amino acids: CAWTRRDGYEKLFF.

The chain joins TRBV19 to TRBJ1-6, with D uncertain. This CDR3 is built from 13 residues. V was shortened by 2 bases and J by 9 bases, with 8 bases between the two germline ends. CDR1 LNHDA and CDR2 SQIVND come from the germline V gene (reference sequence). The CDR3 protein is CASSIMNGSPLHF. In DNA, the CDR3 is TGTGCCAGTAGTATAATGAACGGTTCACCCCTCCACTTT.

The chain employs TRBV6-5 and TRBJ1-1; D is ambiguous. The V and J ends lost 6 bases and 8 bases respectively, with 10 bases between them. Germline assignment: CDR1 MNHEY and CDR2 SVGAGI. The CDR3 is 11 residues long. The CDR3 here is CASRRFTEAFF. CDR3 DNA sequence: TGTGCCAGCAGGAGGTTTACGGAAGCTTTCTTT.

The V gene is TRBV5-1, the J gene TRBJ2-3; 10 nucleotides agree with TRBD2. Trimming removed 1 base from V and 7 bases from J; junction bases left unmatched: 9. The CDR3 extends over 16 amino acids. Germline assignment: CDR1 SGHRS and CDR2 YFSETQ. The CDR3 nucleotides are TGCGCCAGCAGCTTGTGGAGCGGGGGGGGCCAATATACGCAGTATTTT. Translation: CASSLWSGGGQYTQYF.